This T cell receptor (beta chain) was sequenced for a study of control samples from healthy donors and cancer patients. Between the trimmed V and J ends, which lost 0 bases and 9 bases, there was a span of 16 bases. Germline CDR1 SGHRS, CDR2 YFSETQ. The CDR3 has 16 amino acids. Repertoires were generated with immunoSEQ multiplex PCR, while TCRdb's copy carries only in-frame clones and drops some. The data show about 35,000 clones, over 85% seen once. The source of this sequence is a man aged 40-49 years with colorectal cancer. This chain connects TRBV5-1 to TRBJ1-6; no reliable D call. Sample: PBMCs. CDR3 protein: CASSLEAGNLASPLHF. CDR3 sequence (DNA): TGCGCCAGCAGCTTGGAGGCGGGCAACTTAGCTTCACCCCTCCACTTT.